The 8 T cell receptor beta chains below come from one sample, sequenced in a study of T-cell memory formation after mild COVID-19. In TCRdb, the 5' RACE reads were re-called with MiXCR into one record per CDR3 protein. The sample records around 200,000 distinct CDR3 sequences, less than 20% being singletons. The specimen was PBMCs or a T cell subset sorted from them (not recorded which). All receptors come from a man aged 18 to 29 who had mild COVID-19 (a few samples of this study predate the infection). Cell type and time point are not known.

This clonotype showed up just a few times. The chain carries TRBV7-2 and TRBJ2-1; 15 nucleotides line up with TRBD2. V trimming: 5 bases; J trimming: 6 bases; junction bases outside the gene matches: 5. The germline V gene has CDR1 SGHTA and CDR2 FQGNSA. The CDR3 loop spans 16 amino acids. Written as DNA, the CDR3 is TGTGCCAGCAGCCGGACTAGCGGGGGGGCTGTCAATGAGCAGTTCTTC. Translating it yields CASSRTSGGAVNEQFF.

This clonotype has just a few counts. CDR3 protein: CASSLEFWGPGDTQYF. CDR3 coding DNA: TGTGCCAGCAGCTTAGAGTTTTGGGGGCCGGGAGATACGCAGTATTTT. The chain is built from TRBV7-6 and TRBJ2-3; D is possibly TRBD1 (6 bases). V lost 1 base and J 5 bases, leaving 16 bases between the germline ends. Germline V gene data show CDR1 as SGHVS and CDR2 as FNYEAQ. The CDR3 is 16 residues long.

This clonotype was counted a single time. The chain combines TRBV11-2 with TRBJ2-1; D may correspond to TRBD1 or TRBD2 (6 bases each). V lost 5 bases and J 12 bases, leaving 14 bases between the germline ends. The CDR3 has 12 amino acids. CDR1 SGHAT and CDR2 FQNNGV come from the germline V gene. The CDR3 sequence is CASSLNRGRQFF. The CDR3 DNA follows: TGTGCCAGCAGCCTCAACCGGGGGCGGCAGTTCTTC.

The chain joins TRBV18 to TRBJ2-5; 7 bases map to TRBD2. V was clipped by 2 bases and J by 5 bases; unmatched bases: 5. Per germline, CDR1 KGHSH and CDR2 LQKENI. The CDR3 loop spans 14 amino acids. The CDR3 DNA reads as TGTGCCAGCTCACCAAGTCGGGGGGATGAGACCCAGTACTTC. Residues: CASSPSRGDETQYF.

The chain carries TRBV20-1 and TRBJ2-3, with TRBD2 matching 10 bases. The germline V gene encodes CDR1 DFQATT and CDR2 SNEGSKA (reference sequence). With 3 bases clipped from V and 2 bases from J, the junction kept 8 bases outside the gene matches. This CDR3 region has 16 residues. In nucleotides, the CDR3 is TGCAGTGCTAGCCCGACTAGCGGGCATCACACAGATACGCAGTATTTT. Protein product: CSASPTSGHHTDTQYF.

This chain links TRBV7-6 with TRBJ2-3; the match to TRBD1 covers 11 bases. Unmatched junction bases numbered 5, after V lost 4 bases and J lost 2 bases. The germline V gene encodes CDR1 SGHVS and CDR2 FNYEAQ. The CDR3 is made up of 16 amino acids. DNA for the CDR3: TGTGCCAGCAGCTCCACTGGACAGGGGGCCACAGATACGCAGTATTTT. Amino acids: CASSSTGQGATDTQYF.

V gene TRBV19 combines with J gene TRBJ1-4; TRBD1 matches at 8 bases. Germline-derived CDR1 and CDR2 are LNHDA and SQIVND (reference sequence). The V segment lost 9 bases and the J segment 6 bases; nucleotides outside the gene matches: 6. The CDR3 sequence is 13 residues long. CDR3 loop: CASKTGVYEKLFF. The CDR3 DNA sequence: TGTGCCAGCAAGACAGGGGTGTATGAAAAACTGTTTTTT.

This chain connects TRBV7-8 to TRBJ2-2; 8 nucleotides agree with TRBD1. This CDR3 is built from 16 residues. CDR1 SGHVS and CDR2 FQNEAQ come from the germline V gene. V shed 3 bases, J shed 3 bases, and the junction held 6 bases outside the gene matches. CDR3 amino acids: CASSFDQGAYTGELFF. As DNA, the CDR3 is TGTGCCAGCAGCTTCGACCAGGGGGCTTACACCGGGGAGCTGTTTTTT.